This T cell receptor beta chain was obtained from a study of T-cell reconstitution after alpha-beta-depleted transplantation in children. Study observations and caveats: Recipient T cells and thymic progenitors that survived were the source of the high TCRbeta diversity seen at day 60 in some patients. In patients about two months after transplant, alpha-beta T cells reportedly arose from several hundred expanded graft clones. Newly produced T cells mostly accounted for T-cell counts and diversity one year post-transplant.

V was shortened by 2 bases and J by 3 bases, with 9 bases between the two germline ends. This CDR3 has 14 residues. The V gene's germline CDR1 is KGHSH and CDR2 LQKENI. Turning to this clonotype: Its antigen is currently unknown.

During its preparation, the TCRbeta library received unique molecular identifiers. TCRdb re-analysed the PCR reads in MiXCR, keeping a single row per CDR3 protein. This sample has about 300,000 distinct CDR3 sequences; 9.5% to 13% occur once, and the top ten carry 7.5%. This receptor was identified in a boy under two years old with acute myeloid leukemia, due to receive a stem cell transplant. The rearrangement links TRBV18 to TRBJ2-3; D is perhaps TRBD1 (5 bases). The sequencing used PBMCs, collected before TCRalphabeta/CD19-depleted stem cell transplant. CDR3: CASSPVQGTDTQYF. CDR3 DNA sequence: TGTGCCAGCTCACCAGTTCAGGGAACAGATACGCAGTATTTT.